This T cell receptor (beta chain) was sequenced during a study of blood T cells in healthy people across ages. This clonotype was observed a few times. Then a second PCR, running roughly 7 to 11 cycles, was carried out with a sample-barcoded 5' primer and a J-beta primer mix. Any given sample supplied a minimum of 3 million CDR3-containing paired-end reads. TCRdb re-analysed the 5' RACE reads in MiXCR, keeping a single row per CDR3 protein. The sample carries 550,000 to 750,000 distinct CDR3 sequences, roughly 20% recorded once. Trimming pared 11 bases from V and 4 bases from J, leaving 20 bases between. Germline CDR1 ENHRY, CDR2 SYGVKD. This CDR3 region has 15 residues.

V gene TRBV10-3 combines with J gene TRBJ2-2, with TRBD1 as a possible D gene (7 bases). Sequencing was done on a sample of blood. This receptor was identified in a man aged 65 to 79 in good health. CDR3 coding DNA: TGTGCCGCCGATGCGGGACAGAAGAGCACCGGGGAGCTGTTTTTT. Translation: CAADAGQKSTGELFF.